This TCR beta chain was captured in a study of monozygotic twins with inflammatory bowel disease. Points from the study as a whole: Cells of different T cell subtypes could not be told apart. IBD patients showed reduced TCRbeta diversity (inverse Simpson) versus healthy co-twins.

In the case of this clonotype: The antigen remains undetermined.

Via template switching, UMIs carrying a 6-nucleotide sample barcode were introduced. TCRdb reprocessed the 5' RACE reads and stores each CDR3 protein as one record, lacking DNA. This sample contains roughly 200,000 distinct CDR3 sequences. The CDR3 covers 17 residues. Germline V gene data show CDR1 as MGHRA and CDR2 as YSYEKL. Sequencing input: blood. This chain joins TRBV4-1 and TRBJ1-1. This clonotype originated in a human donor with ulcerative colitis or Crohn's disease, or a healthy co-twin of an affected twin (not recorded which). The CDR3 region is CASSQVLGGGLNTEAFF.